These T cell receptor beta chains were read from a single sample in a study of Graves' ophthalmopathy and Graves' hyperthyroidism. TCRdb re-called the multiplex PCR reads with MiXCR, one entry per CDR3 protein. The repertoire holds roughly 610,000 distinct CDR3 sequences, with 22% as singletons. Source material: peripheral blood. The receptors stem from a woman aged 18-29 years with stable Graves' hyperthyroidism. Some clones in this sample may be carry-over from other donors' samples. Each CDR3 is given with its conserved first and last residue. The order of the fields is clone size, J gene, D gene, V gene, CDR3 protein. The D gene is left open where the match is weak. Some rows mark clone size as missing; the rest say once, few, many or name a class of expanded clone.

clone_size: many; j_call: TRBJ2-5; d_call: TRBD2; v_call: TRBV6-1; cdr3_aa: CASSEGPGTSETQYF
clone_size: many; j_call: TRBJ1-1; d_call: NA; v_call: TRBV12-3/TRBV12-4; cdr3_aa: CASTPGGQYLAEAFF
clone_size: many; j_call: TRBJ1-2; d_call: NA; v_call: TRBV6-1; cdr3_aa: CASSREGSQTNYGYTF
clone_size: many; j_call: TRBJ1-6; d_call: NA; v_call: TRBV6-1; cdr3_aa: CASPSPLHF
clone_size: many; j_call: TRBJ1-5; d_call: NA; v_call: TRBV12-3/TRBV12-4; cdr3_aa: CASSPDLNQPQHF
clone_size: few; j_call: TRBJ2-5; d_call: NA; v_call: TRBV2; cdr3_aa: CASSEEVSGQETQYF
clone_size: NA; j_call: TRBJ2-5; d_call: NA; v_call: TRBV15; cdr3_aa: CATSRDIQETQYF
clone_size: few; j_call: TRBJ2-4; d_call: NA; v_call: TRBV6-2/TRBV6-3; cdr3_aa: CASRRDVAKNIQYF
clone_size: NA; j_call: TRBJ1-2; d_call: NA; v_call: TRBV6-1; cdr3_aa: CASSEARVIPRGYTF
clone_size: many; j_call: TRBJ1-2; d_call: NA; v_call: TRBV7-9; cdr3_aa: CASSSGAPDYTF
clone_size: NA; j_call: TRBJ2-1; d_call: TRBD1; v_call: TRBV12-3/TRBV12-4; cdr3_aa: CATGQGPSSYNEQFF
clone_size: many; j_call: TRBJ1-1; d_call: NA; v_call: TRBV27; cdr3_aa: CASRPLGASIGAFF
clone_size: many; j_call: TRBJ2-7; d_call: NA; v_call: TRBV20-1; cdr3_aa: CSARHSTYEQYF
clone_size: few; j_call: TRBJ1-1; d_call: NA; v_call: TRBV2; cdr3_aa: CASSENLVVHAFF
clone_size: NA; j_call: TRBJ1-2; d_call: TRBD1; v_call: TRBV4-1; cdr3_aa: CASSQPGQGNGYTF
clone_size: many; j_call: TRBJ2-7; d_call: NA; v_call: TRBV7-9; cdr3_aa: CASSDLGASFSSYEQYF
clone_size: many; j_call: TRBJ2-6; d_call: NA; v_call: TRBV27; cdr3_aa: CASSLAGSLPSGANVLTF
clone_size: many; j_call: TRBJ1-2; d_call: NA; v_call: TRBV12-3/TRBV12-4; cdr3_aa: CASRIGSNGYTF
clone_size: many; j_call: TRBJ2-5; d_call: TRBD2; v_call: TRBV3-1; cdr3_aa: CASRTSGGIGETQYF
clone_size: NA; j_call: TRBJ2-7; d_call: NA; v_call: TRBV6-1; cdr3_aa: CASTYLGDGAYEQYF
clone_size: many; j_call: TRBJ1-6; d_call: NA; v_call: TRBV20-1; cdr3_aa: CSARSGTGPRTLHF
clone_size: many; j_call: TRBJ2-5; d_call: NA; v_call: TRBV5-1; cdr3_aa: CASSSGRSWETQYF
clone_size: many; j_call: TRBJ2-7; d_call: NA; v_call: TRBV6-1; cdr3_aa: CASSESGIIYEQYF
clone_size: NA; j_call: TRBJ2-5; d_call: NA; v_call: TRBV6-5; cdr3_aa: CASTWAGEETQYF